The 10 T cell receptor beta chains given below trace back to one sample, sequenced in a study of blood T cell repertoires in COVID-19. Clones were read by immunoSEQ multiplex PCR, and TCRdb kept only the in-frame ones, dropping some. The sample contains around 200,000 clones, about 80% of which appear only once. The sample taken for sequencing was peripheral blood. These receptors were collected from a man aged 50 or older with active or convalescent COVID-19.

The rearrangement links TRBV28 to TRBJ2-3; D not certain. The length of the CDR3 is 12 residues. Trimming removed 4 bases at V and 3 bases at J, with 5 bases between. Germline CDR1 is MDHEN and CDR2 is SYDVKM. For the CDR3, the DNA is TGTGCCAGCAGTTCCGGGACAGATACGCAGTATTTT. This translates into CASSSGTDTQYF.

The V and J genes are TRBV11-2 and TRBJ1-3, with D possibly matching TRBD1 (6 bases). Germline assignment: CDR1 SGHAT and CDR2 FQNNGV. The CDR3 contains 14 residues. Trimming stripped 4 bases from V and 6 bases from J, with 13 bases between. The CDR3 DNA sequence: TGTGCCAGCAGCTCAACAGGGTTTGAAAACACCATATATTTT. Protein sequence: CASSSTGFENTIYF.

The CDR3 is CASTPGQGTDTQYF. CDR3 nucleotide sequence: TGTGCCAGTACACCGGGACAGGGGACAGATACGCAGTATTTT. The J gene is TRBJ2-3, the V gene TRBV19; TRBD1 matches at 10 bases. V lost 7 bases, J lost 3 bases, and 4 bases stayed unmatched. Germline V gene sequence: CDR1 LNHDA, CDR2 SQIVND (reference sequence). The CDR3 extends over 14 amino acids.

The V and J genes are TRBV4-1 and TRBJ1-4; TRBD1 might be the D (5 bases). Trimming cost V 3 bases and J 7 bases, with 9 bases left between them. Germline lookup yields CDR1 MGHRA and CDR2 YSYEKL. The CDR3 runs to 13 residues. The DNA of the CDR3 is TGCGCCAGCAGCCAGCCCGACAGTGAAAAACTGTTTTTT. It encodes CASSQPDSEKLFF.

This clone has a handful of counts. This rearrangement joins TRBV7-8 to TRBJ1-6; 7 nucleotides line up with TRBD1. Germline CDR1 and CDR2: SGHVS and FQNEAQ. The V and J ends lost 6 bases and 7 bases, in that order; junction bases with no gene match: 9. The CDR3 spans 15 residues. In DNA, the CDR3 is TGTGCCAGCAGAGCAGGGGGTAATTTCAATTCACCCCTCCACTTT. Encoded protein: CASRAGGNFNSPLHF.

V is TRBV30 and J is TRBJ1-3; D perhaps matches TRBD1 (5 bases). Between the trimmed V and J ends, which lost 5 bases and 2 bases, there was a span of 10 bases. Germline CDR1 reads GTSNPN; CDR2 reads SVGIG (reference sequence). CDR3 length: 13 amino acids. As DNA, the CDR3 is TGTGCCTGGCAGACAGCGACTGGAAACACCATATATTTT. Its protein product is CAWQTATGNTIYF.

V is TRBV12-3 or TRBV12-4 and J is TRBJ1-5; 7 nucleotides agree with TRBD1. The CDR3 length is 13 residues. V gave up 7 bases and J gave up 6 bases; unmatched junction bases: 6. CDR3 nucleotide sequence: TGTGCCAGCACCCCCGACAGGGCTCAGCCCCAGCATTTT. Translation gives CASTPDRAQPQHF.

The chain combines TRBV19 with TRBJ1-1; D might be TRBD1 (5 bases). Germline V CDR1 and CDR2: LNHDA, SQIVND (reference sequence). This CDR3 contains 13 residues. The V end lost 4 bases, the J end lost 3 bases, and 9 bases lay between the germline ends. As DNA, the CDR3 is TGTGCCAGTAGTACAGGGATGGACACTGAAGCTTTCTTT. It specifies CASSTGMDTEAFF. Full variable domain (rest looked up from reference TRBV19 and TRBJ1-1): DGGITQSPKYLFRKEGQNVTLSCEQNLNHDAMYWYRQDPGQGLRLIYYSQIVNDFQKGDIAEGYSVSREKKESFPLTVTSAQKNPTAFYLCASSTGMDTEAFFGQGTRLTVV.

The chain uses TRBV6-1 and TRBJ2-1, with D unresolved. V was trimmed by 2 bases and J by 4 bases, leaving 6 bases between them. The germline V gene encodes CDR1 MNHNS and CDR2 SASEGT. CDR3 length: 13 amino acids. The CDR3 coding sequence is TGTGCCAGCAGTGAACCCTCTTACAATGAGCAGTTCTTC. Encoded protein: CASSEPSYNEQFF.

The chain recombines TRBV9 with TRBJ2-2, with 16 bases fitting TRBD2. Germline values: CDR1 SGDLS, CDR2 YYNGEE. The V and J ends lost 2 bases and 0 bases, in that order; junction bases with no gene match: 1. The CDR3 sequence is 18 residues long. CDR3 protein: CASSVGLAGGPNTGELFF. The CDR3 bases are TGTGCCAGCAGCGTGGGACTAGCGGGGGGGCCGAACACCGGGGAGCTGTTTTTT.